The clone carrying this T cell receptor (beta chain) has a count of ten or more. What it recognizes is unknown. This sample was included in a study of T cells in Graves' hyperthyroidism and ophthalmopathy. Study-wide background: Staff took peripheral blood when the initial diagnosis was made, before any treatment began.

An absence of ophthalmopathy progression within 18 months meant stable Graves' hyperthyroidism. Diagnosing involved the use of clinical symptoms, serum thyroxine and TRAb, thyroid ultrasound and orbital computed tomography. General observations from the study: Ophthalmopathy was separated from stable hyperthyroidism by a 13 V-J model.

Researchers amplified the TCR beta CDR3 regions from RNA transcripts. RT-PCR in the first round (using the HTBI primer set) targeted the TCR CDR3. TCRdb redid the calling of the multiplex PCR reads with MiXCR, one entry per CDR3 protein. Counted here are 650,000 to 700,000 distinct CDR3 sequences, approximately 15% occurring once; the ten biggest clones make up about a sixth. Germline V gene lookup returns CDR1 LNHDA and CDR2 SQIVND (reference sequence). V lost 5 bases to trimming and J lost 2 bases; unmatched junction nucleotides: 6. This CDR3 has 15 residues. The source is a man aged 45-65 years with Graves' hyperthyroidism. This chain joins TRBV19 and TRBJ2-5, with 9 nucleotides matching TRBD2. The material sequenced was blood. In DNA, the CDR3 is TGTGCCAGTAGTGAGACTAGCGGCTTGCAAGAGACCCAGTACTTC. This translates into CASSETSGLQETQYF.